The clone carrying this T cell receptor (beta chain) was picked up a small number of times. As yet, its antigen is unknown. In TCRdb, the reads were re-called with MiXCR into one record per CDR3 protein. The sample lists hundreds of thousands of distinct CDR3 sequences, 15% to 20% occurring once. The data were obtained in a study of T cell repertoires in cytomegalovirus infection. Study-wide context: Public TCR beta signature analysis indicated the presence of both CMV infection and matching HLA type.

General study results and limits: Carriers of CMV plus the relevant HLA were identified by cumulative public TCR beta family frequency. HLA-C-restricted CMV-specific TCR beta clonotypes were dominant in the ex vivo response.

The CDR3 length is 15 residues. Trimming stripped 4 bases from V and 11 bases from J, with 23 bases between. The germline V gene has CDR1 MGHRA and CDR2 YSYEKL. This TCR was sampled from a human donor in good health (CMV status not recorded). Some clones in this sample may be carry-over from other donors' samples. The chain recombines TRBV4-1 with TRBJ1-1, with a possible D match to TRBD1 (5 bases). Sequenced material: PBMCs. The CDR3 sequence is CASSRISGDPIGAFF. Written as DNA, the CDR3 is TGCGCCAGCAGCCGGATTTCCGGGGACCCCATTGGGGCTTTCTTT.